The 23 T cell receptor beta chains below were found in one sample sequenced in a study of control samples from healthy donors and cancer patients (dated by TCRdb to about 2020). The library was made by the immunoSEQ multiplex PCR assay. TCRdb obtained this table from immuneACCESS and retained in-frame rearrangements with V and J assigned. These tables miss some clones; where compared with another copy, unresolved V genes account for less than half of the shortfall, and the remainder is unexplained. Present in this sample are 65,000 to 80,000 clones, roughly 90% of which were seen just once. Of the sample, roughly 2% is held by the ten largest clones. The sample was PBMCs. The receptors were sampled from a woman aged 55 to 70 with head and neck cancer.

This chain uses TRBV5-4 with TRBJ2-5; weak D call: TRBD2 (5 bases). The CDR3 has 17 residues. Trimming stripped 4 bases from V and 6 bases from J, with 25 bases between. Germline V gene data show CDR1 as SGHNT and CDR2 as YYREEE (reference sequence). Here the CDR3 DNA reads TGTGCCAGCAGCCCCGGACGACTACCTAGGGAAGAAAAGACCCAGTACTTC. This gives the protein CASSPGRLPREEKTQYF.

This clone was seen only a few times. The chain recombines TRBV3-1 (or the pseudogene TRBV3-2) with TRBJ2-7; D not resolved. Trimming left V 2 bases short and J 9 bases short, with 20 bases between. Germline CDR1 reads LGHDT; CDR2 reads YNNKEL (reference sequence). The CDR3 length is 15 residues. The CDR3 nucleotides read TGTGCCAGCAGCCAAAGTAGGACGCCACCTACGAGGCAGTACTTC. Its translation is CASSQSRTPPTRQYF.

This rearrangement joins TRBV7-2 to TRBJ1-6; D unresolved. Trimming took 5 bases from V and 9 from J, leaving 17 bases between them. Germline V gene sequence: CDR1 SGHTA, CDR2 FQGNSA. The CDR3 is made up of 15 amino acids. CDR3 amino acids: CASSLSRGSGSPLHF. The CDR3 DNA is TGTGCCAGCAGCCTCTCTAGAGGGTCAGGTTCACCCCTCCACTTT.

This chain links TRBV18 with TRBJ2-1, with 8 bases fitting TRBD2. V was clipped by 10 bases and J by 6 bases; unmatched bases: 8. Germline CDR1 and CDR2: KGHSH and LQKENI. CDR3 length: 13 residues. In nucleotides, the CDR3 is TGTGCCACCTCTGGGCTAGCGGGCAATGAGCAGTTCTTC. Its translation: CATSGLAGNEQFF. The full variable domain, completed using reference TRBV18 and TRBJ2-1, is NAGVMQNPRHLVRRRGQEARLRCSPMKGHSHVYWYRQLPEEGLKFMVYLQKENIIDESGMPKERFSAEFPKEGPSILRIQQVVRGDSAAYFCATSGLAGNEQFFGPGTRLTVL.

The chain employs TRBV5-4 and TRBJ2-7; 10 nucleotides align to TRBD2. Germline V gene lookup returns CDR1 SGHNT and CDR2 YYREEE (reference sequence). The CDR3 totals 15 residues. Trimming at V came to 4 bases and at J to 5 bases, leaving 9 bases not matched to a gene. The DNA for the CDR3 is TGTGCCAGCAGCATGCCGCTAGCGGGAGCCCACGAGCAGTACTTC. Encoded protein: CASSMPLAGAHEQYF.

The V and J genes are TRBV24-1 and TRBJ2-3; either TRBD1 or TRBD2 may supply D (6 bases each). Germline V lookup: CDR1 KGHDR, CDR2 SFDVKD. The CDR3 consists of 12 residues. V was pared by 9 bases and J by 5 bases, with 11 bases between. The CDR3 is CATQGGLDTQYF. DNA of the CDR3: TGTGCCACCCAAGGGGGGTTAGATACGCAGTATTTT.

The DNA of the CDR3 is TGTGCCAGCAGTCTCAACTATGGCTACACCTTC. Residues: CASSLNYGYTF. This chain joins TRBV6-2 or TRBV6-3 and TRBJ1-2; D gene unclear. The CDR3 has 11 residues. With 5 bases removed from V and 2 bases from J, the gap between germline ends came to 3 bases. Germline V gene sequence: CDR1 MNHEY, CDR2 SVGEGT.

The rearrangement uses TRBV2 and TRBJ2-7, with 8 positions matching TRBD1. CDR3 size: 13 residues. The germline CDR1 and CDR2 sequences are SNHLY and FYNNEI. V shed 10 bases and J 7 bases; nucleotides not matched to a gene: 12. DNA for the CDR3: TGTGCCACCGACAGGGGTCCCAGTTGGGAGCAGTACTTC. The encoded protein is CATDRGPSWEQYF.

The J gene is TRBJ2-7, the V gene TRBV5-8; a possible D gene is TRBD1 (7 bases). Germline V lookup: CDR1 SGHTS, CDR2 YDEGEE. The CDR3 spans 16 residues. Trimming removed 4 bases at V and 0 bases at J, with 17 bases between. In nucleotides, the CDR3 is TGTGCCAGCAGCCCCCCAGGGGGAGGAGTCTCCTACGAGCAGTACTTC. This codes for CASSPPGGGVSYEQYF.

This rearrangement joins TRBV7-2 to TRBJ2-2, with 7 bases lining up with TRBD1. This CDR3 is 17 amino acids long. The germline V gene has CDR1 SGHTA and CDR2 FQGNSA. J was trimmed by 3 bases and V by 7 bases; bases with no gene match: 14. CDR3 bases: TGTGCCAGCACACTAAGACGACAGGGAAGGGACACCGGGGAGCTGTTTTTT. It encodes CASTLRRQGRDTGELFF.

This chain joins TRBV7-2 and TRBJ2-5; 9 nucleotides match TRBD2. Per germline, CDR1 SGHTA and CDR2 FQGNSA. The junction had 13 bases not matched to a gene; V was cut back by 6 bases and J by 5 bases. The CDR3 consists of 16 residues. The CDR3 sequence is CASRVQASGTHETQYF. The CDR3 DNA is TGTGCCAGCAGGGTGCAAGCTAGCGGGACTCATGAGACCCAGTACTTC. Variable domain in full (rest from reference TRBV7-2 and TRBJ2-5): GAGVSQSPSNKVTEKGKDVELRCDPISGHTALYWYRQSLGQGLEFLIYFQGNSAPDKSGLPSDRFSAERTGGSVSTLTIQRTQQEDSAVYLCASRVQASGTHETQYFGPGTRLLVL.

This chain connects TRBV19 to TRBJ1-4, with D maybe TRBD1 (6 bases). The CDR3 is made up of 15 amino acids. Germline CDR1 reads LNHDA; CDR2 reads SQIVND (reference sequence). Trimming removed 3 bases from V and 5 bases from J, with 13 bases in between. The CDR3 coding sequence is TGTGCCAGTAGTATCCTTGCAGGGGAGAATGAAAAACTGTTTTTT. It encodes CASSILAGENEKLFF.

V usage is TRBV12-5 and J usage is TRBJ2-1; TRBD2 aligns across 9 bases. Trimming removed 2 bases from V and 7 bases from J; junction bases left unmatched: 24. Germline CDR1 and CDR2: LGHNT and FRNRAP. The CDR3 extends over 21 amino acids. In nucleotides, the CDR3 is TGTGCTAGTGGTTTGATCTATTTGGTGTGGCGGGAGGGCCTTCCCCAAAATGAGCAGTTCTTC. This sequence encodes CASGLIYLVWREGLPQNEQFF.

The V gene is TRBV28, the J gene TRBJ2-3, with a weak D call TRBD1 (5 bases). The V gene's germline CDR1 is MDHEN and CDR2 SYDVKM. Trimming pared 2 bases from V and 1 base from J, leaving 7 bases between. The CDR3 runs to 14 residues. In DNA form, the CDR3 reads TGTGCCAGCAGTTTACAGGGCGGCACAGATACGCAGTATTTT. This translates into CASSLQGGTDTQYF.

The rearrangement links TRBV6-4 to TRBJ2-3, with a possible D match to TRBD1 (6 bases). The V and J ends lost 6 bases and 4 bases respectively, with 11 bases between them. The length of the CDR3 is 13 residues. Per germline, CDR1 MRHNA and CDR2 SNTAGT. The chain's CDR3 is CASSEGQSDTQYF. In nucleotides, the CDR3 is TGTGCCAGCAGCGAAGGACAGTCAGATACGCAGTATTTT.

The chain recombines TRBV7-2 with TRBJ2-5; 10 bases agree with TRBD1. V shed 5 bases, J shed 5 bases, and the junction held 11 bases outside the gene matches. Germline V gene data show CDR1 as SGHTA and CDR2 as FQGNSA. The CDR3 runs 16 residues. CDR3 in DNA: TGTGCCAGCAGCACACTAGGGACAGGGGAAGGGGAGACCCAGTACTTC. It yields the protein CASSTLGTGEGETQYF.

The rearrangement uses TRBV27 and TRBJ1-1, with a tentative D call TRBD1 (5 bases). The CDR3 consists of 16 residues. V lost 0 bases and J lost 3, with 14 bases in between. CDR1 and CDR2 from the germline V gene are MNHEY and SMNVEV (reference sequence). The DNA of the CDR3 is TGTGCCAGCAGTTTATCGGGGGGGGACTCATACACTGAAGCTTTCTTT. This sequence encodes CASSLSGGDSYTEAFF.

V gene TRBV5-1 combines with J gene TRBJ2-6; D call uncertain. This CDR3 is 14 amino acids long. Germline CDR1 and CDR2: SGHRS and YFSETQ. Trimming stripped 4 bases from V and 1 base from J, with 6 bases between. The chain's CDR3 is CASSKESGANVLTF. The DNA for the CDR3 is TGCGCCAGCAGCAAGGAGTCTGGGGCCAACGTCCTGACTTTC.

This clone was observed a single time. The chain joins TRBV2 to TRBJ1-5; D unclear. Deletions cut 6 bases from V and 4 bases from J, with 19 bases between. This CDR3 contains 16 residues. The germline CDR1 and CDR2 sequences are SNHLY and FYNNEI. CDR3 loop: CASRRKGSLPNQPQHF. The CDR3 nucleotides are TGTGCCAGCAGGCGCAAAGGGTCGCTCCCAAATCAGCCCCAGCATTTT.

CDR3: CASSRDGIYEQYF. CDR3 nucleotide sequence: TGTGCCAGCAGCCGGGACGGGATCTACGAGCAGTACTTC. J is TRBJ2-7 and V is TRBV11-2; tentatively, D is TRBD1 or TRBD2 (5 bases each). The CDR3 consists of 13 residues. Trimming cost V 5 bases and J 3 bases, with 11 bases left between them. Germline V lookup: CDR1 SGHAT, CDR2 FQNNGV.

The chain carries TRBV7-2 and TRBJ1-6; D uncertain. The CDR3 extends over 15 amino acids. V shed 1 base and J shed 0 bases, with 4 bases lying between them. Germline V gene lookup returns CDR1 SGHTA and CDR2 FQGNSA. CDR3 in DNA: TGTGCCAGCAGCTTAGTGAGCTCCTATAATTCACCCCTCCACTTT. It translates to CASSLVSSYNSPLHF.

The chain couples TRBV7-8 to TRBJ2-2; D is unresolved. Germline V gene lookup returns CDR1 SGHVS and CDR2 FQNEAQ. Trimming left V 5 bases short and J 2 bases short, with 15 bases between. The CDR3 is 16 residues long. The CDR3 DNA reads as TGTGCCAGCAGCAGGGTCGAGACCGTAAACACCGGGGAGCTGTTTTTT. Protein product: CASSRVETVNTGELFF. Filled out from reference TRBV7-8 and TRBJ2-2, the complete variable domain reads GAGVSQSPRYKVAKRGQDVALRCDPISGHVSLFWYQQALGQGPEFLTYFQNEAQLDKSGLPSDRFFAERPEGSVSTLKIQRTQQEDSAVYLCASSRVETVNTGELFFGEGSRLTVL.

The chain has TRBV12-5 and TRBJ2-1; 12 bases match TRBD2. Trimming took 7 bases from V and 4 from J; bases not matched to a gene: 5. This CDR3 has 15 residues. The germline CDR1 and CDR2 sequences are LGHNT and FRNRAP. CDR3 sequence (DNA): TGTGCTAGTGTCGCAGGACTAGCGGGATACAATGAGCAGTTCTTC. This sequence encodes CASVAGLAGYNEQFF.